This record concerns one T cell receptor beta chain sequence. This clone was detected a few times. Its antigen is still unknown. Base qualities are missing; no much larger clone stands one base away. The data stem from a study of PD-1 blockade in classical Hodgkin lymphoma (dated by TCRdb to 2018 to 2020). Background on the whole study: Nivolumab dosing was 3 mg/kg intravenously every 2 weeks, continuing until either disease progression or unacceptable toxicity. The study used TCR beta sequencing and CyTOF to define a peripheral blood immune signature of response to PD-1 blockade in classical Hodgkin lymphoma. The investigation overall reported the following: Newly diagnosed patients were reported to have lower baseline TCR diversity than healthy donors, and relapsed/refractory patients were reported to have lower baseline TCR diversity still. The study was restricted to a single clinical trial cohort, and the causes of repertoire differences, possibly disease activity or prior therapy, were left undefined. CD4+ but not CD8+ TCR diversity rose significantly by C4D1 (p=0.0027 vs p=0.16), most apparent in complete responders (p=0.02). Patients starting nivolumab less than 1 year after ASCT had lower diversity and were excluded from later analyses to avoid confounding by immune reconstitution. Among trial patients, those achieving complete response had baseline diversity similar to that of newly diagnosed patients, while diversity was significantly lower in partial responders and progressors.

Taken with the paper, the label for time point translates to: cycle 1 day 1 (C1D1), immediately before nivolumab initiation. Every trial patient had relapsed after autologous stem cell transplantation, and cohorts A, B and C differed in prior brentuximab vedotin exposure. Using a Miltenyi CD4+ T cell isolation kit, CD4+ T cells were purified from thawed PBMCs through magnetic negative selection. The trial cohort comprised 56 patients with relapsed/refractory classical Hodgkin lymphoma whose best overall responses were complete response, partial response or progressive disease. In the multi-cohort phase II CheckMate 205 trial, trial patients received single-agent nivolumab. An independent review committee assessed best overall response by applying the 2007 International Working Group response criteria. PBMCs from the trial were collected at three points: immediately before nivolumab initiation (C1D1), and during therapy at cycle 2 day 1 and cycle 4 day 1. Peripheral blood was collected in 8 mL Vacutainer Cell Preparation Tubes, from which PBMCs were isolated by centrifugation and then cryopreserved. Purified CD4+ and CD8+ fractions were prepared only for cases where an additional PBMC sample was available. Magnetically labelled cells were removed on LS columns in a quadroMACS separator, and the flow-through was collected as the purified fraction.

Genomic DNA was isolated using the Qiagen DNeasy kit from unsorted PBMCs as well as from negatively selected CD4+ and CD8+ fractions. Using primers that anneal to V and J segments, immunoSEQ multiplex PCR amplified the TCR beta CDR3 regions. Amplification bias was minimized using a synthetic immune receptor repertoire, and residual bias was removed computationally after sequencing. Concerning the study's data processing: Custom Python scripts were used to quantify repertoire diversity as the Shannon entropy index. Unsorted, CD4+ and CD8+ repertoires were examined separately, except in combined analyses, for which CD4+ and CD8+ sequences were merged in silico. A clone was considered expanded if an increase in frequency of at least 2-fold after treatment relative to C1D1 was found, and a pseudocount of 0.5 was applied to clones undetected at baseline. Clones with 0 or 1 copy at C1D1 were defined as singleton clones, while clones with 2 or more copies were defined as non-singleton clones. Clones expanded in unsorted samples were annotated as CD4+, CD8+ or unknown by matching protein sequences in sorted samples from the same patient. Wilcoxon tests were applied to paired samples to test diversity changes from C1D1 to C4D1. Sourced from immuneACCESS, this table was stored by TCRdb with only in-frame sequences that have V and J called. A share of the clones is absent; for the studies checked, an unresolved V gene accounts for under half, and the remainder has no known explanation. That table furnishes V, J and clone size, whereas the DNA furnished D and trimming. This sample lists about 16,000 clones; approximately 80% were detected once. The ten largest clones capture 1% of the sample.

The CDR1 and CDR2 encoded by the germline V gene (reference sequence) are LNHDA and SQIVND. Measured from the cysteine to the phenylalanine, the CDR3 is 14 residues long. The read is trimmed to its CDR3 DNA, 42 bases read in frame from base 1. After removal of 9 bases from V and 1 base from J, the junction retains 5 bases not matched to a gene. The rearrangement combines TRBV19 with TRBJ2-2; 7 middle bases align to TRBD1. Sequenced here: CD4+ T cells from blood, sampled at baseline. The source of this sequence is a human donor with classical Hodgkin lymphoma. This receptor carries the CDR3 CASLRDRNTGELFF. The nucleotides read TGTGCCAGCCTCCGGGACAGGAACACCGGGGAGCTGTTTTTT.